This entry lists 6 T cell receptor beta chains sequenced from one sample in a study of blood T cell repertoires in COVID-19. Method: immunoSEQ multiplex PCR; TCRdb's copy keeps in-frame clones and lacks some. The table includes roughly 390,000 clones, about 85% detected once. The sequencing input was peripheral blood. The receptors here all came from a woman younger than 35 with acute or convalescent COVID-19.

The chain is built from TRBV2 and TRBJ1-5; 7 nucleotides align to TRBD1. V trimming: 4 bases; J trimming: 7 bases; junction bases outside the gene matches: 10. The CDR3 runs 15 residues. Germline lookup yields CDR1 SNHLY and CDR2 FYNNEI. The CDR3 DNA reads TGTGCCAGCAGTGCCCACAGGGGTAAGGGACAGCCCCAGCATTTT. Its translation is CASSAHRGKGQPQHF.

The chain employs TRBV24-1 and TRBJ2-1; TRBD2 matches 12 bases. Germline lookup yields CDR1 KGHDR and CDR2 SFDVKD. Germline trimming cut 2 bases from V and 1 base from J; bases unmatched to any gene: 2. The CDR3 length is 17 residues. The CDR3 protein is CATSDSTSGRSYNEQFF. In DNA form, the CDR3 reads TGTGCCACCAGTGATTCTACTAGCGGGAGGTCCTACAATGAGCAGTTCTTC.

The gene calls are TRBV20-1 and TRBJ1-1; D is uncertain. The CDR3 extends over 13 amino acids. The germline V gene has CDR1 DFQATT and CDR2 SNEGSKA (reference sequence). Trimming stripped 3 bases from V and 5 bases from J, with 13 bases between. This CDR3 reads CSASGGRETEAFF. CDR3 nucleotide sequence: TGCAGTGCTAGTGGAGGGCGCGAGACTGAAGCTTTCTTT.

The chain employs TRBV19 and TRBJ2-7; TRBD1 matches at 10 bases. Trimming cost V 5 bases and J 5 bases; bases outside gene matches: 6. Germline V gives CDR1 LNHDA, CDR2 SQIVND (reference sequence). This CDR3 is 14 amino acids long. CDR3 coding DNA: TGTGCCAGTAGTTCGGGACAGGGGAACAACGAGCAGTACTTC. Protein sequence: CASSSGQGNNEQYF.

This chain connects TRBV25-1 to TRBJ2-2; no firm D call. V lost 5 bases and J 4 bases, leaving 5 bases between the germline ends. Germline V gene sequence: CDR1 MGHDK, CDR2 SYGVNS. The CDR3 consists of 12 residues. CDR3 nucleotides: TGTGCCAGCAGTCCGAGCACCGGGGAGCTGTTTTTT. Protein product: CASSPSTGELFF.

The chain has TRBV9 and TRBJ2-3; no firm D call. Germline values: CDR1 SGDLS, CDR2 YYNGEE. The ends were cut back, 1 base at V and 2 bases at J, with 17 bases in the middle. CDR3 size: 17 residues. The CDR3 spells CASSVSASREITDTQYF. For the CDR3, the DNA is TGTGCCAGCAGCGTATCTGCGTCCCGCGAGATCACAGATACGCAGTATTTT. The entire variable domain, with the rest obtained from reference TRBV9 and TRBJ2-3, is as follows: DSGVTQTPKHLITATGQRVTLRCSPRSGDLSVYWYQQSLDQGLQFLIQYYNGEERAKGNILERFSAQQFPDLHSELNLSSLELGDSALYFCASSVSASREITDTQYFGPGTRLTVL.